This TCR beta chain was sequenced for a study of T cell repertoires in cytomegalovirus infection. Study as a whole: Signatures in public TCR beta sequences pointed to both CMV infection and matching HLA type. Study outcomes and limitations: The ex vivo response was dominated by HLA-C-restricted CMV-specific TCR beta clonotypes.

Germline V CDR1 and CDR2: SGHTA, FQGNSA. The CDR3 length is 16 residues. The junction had 9 bases not matched to a gene; V was cut back by 2 bases and J by 3 bases. TCRdb reprocessed the reads with MiXCR, giving one entry per CDR3 protein. Here the sample spans 450,000 to 600,000 distinct CDR3 sequences, about 39% being singletons. A note on this clonotype: The antigen remains undetermined.

This chain uses TRBV7-2 with TRBJ2-7; TRBD2 aligns across 8 bases. The receptor's source is a human donor in good health (CMV status not recorded). Some clones in this sample may be carry-over from other donors' samples. The material was cultured PBMCs, obtained from culture after CMV antigen stimulation. CDR3 bases: TGTGCCAGCAGCTTATGGGGAGCGGGAGCCGACTACGAGCAGTACTTC. Amino acid sequence: CASSLWGAGADYEQYF.